Reported below is one T cell receptor (beta chain). This CDR3 has 13 residues. Per the germline V gene, CDR1 is SGHRS and CDR2 is YFSETQ. J lost 7 bases, V lost 5 bases, and 5 bases had no gene match. The record originates from a study of blood T cell repertoires in COVID-19. Whole-study context: Donors in the United States, Italy and Spain gave samples during acute or convalescent COVID-19. PBMCs, B-cell-depleted T cells, or T cells were the source of the cDNA or gDNA that made up the material.

Original analysis: Reference gene primer amplification gave nucleated cell count estimates. The table came from immunoSEQ multiplex PCR; TCRdb's copy has only in-frame clones and leaves some out. V and J calls and clone size are copied from that table; D and trimming were computed from the DNA. In the table there are approximately 150,000 clones, more than 75% of which are singletons. The sample consisted of peripheral blood. This clonotype was sampled from a man over 45 who had recovered from COVID-19. J is TRBJ2-4 and V is TRBV5-1; 8 nucleotides agree with TRBD1. The CDR3 loop is CASSLDRGNIQYF. The CDR3 DNA reads as TGCGCCAGCAGTCTTGACAGGGGCAACATTCAGTACTTC.